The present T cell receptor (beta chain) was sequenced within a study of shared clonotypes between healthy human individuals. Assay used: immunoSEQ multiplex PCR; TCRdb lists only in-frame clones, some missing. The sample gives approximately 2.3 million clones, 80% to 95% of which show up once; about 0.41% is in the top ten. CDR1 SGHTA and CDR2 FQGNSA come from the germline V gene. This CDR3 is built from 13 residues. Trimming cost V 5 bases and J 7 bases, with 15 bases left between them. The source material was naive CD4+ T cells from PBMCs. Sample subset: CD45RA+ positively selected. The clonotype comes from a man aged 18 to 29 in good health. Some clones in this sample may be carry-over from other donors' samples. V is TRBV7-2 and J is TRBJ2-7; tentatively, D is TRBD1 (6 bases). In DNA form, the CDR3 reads TGTGCCAGCAGCCTACAGGGAACAGCGGAGCAGTACTTC. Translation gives CASSLQGTAEQYF.